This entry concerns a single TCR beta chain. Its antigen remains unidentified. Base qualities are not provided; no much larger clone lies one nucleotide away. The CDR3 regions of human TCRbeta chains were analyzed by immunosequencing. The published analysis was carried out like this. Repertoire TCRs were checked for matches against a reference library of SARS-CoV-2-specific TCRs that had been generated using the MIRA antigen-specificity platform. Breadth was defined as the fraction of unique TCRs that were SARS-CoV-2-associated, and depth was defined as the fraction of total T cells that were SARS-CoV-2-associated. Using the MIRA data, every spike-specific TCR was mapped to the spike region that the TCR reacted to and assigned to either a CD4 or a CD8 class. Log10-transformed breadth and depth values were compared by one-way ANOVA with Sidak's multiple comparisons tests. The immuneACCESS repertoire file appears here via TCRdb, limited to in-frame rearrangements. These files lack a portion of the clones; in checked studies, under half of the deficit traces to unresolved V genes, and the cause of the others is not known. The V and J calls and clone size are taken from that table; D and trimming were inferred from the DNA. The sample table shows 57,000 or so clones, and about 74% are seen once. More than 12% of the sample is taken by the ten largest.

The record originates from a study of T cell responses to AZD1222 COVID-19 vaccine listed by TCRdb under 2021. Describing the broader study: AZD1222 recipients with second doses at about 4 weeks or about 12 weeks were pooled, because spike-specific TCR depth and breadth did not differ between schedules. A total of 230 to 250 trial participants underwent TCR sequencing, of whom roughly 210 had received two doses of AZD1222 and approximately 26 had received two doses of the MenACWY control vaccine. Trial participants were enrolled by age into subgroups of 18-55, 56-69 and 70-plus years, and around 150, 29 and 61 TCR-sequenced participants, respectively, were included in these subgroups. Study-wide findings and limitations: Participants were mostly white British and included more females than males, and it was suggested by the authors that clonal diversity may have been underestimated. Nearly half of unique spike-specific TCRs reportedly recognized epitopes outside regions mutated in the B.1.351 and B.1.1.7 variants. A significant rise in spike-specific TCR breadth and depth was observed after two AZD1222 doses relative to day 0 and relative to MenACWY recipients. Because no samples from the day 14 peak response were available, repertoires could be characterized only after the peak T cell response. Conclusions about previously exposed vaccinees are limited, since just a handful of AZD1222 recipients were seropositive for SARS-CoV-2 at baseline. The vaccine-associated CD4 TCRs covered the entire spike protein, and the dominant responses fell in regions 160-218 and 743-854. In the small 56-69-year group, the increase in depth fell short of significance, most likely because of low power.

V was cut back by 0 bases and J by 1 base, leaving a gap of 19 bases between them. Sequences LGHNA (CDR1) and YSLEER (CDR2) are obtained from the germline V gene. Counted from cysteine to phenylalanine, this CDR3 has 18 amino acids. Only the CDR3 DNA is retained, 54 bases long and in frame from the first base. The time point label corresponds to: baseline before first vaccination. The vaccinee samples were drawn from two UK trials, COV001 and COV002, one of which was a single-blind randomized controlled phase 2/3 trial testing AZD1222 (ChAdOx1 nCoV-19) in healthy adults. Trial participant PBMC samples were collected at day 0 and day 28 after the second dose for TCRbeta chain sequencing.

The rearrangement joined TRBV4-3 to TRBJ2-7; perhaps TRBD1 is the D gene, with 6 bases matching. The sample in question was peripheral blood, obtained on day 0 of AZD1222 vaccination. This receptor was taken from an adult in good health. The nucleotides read TGCGCCAGCAGCCAAGAAGCCTTCCGGCCGACAGGTTCCTACGAGCAGTACTTC. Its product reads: CASSQEAFRPTGSYEQYF.